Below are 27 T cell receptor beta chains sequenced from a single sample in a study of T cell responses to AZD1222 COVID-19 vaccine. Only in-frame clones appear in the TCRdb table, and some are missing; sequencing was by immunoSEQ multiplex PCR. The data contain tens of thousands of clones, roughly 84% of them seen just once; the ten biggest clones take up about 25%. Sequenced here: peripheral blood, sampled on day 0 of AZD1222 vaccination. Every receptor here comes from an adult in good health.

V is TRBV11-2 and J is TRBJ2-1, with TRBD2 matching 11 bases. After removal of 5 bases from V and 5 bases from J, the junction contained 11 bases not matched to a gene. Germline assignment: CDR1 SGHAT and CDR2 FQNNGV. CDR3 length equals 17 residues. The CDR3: CASSPPIAGGPNNEQFF. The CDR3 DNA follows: TGTGCCAGCAGCCCACCTATAGCGGGGGGGCCTAACAATGAGCAGTTCTTC.

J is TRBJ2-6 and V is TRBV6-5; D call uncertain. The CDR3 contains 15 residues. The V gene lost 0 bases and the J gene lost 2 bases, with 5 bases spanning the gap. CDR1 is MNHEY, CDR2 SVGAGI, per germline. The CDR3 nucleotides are TGTGCCAGCAGTTACTCGACGGCTGGGGCCAACGTCCTGACTTTC. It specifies CASSYSTAGANVLTF.

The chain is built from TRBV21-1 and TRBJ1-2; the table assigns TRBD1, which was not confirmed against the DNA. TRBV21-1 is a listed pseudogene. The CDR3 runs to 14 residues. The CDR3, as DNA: TGTGCCAGCAGCAGATCCGGGACAGTCGATGGCTACACCTTC. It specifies CASSRSGTVDGYTF.

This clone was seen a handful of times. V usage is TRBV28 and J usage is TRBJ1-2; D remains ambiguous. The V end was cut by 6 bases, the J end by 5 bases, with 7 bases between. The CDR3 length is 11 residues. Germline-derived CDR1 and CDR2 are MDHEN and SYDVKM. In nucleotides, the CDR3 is TGTGCCAGCAGCGGGATTTATGGCTACACCTTC. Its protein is CASSGIYGYTF.

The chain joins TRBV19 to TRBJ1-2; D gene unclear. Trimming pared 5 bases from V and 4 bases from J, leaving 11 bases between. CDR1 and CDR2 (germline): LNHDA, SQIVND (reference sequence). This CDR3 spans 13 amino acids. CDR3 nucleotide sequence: TGTGCCAGTAGTTATGGAGGGATCTATGGCTACACCTTC. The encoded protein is CASSYGGIYGYTF.

The CDR3 loop reads CAIRQGKEQYF. The CDR3, as DNA: TGTGCCATCAGACAGGGGAAGGAGCAGTACTTC. This chain uses TRBV10-3 with TRBJ2-7, with 7 bases identical to TRBD1. V lost 6 bases to trimming and J lost 7 bases; unmatched junction nucleotides: 3. The CDR3 totals 11 residues. CDR1 ENHRY and CDR2 SYGVKD come from the germline V gene.

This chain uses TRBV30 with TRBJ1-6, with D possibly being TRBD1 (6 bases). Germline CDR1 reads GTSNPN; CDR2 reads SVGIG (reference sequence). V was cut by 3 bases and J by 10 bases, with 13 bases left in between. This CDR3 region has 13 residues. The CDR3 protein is CAWRPAGQSPLHF. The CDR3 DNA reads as TGTGCCTGGAGGCCCGCGGGACAATCACCCCTCCACTTT.

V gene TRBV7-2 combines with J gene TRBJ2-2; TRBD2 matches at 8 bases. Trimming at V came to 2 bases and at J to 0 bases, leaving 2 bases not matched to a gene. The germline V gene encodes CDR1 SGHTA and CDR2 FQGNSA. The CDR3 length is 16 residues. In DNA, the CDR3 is TGTGCCAGCAGCTTACGCGGGGGGACGAACACCGGGGAGCTGTTTTTT. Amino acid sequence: CASSLRGGTNTGELFF.

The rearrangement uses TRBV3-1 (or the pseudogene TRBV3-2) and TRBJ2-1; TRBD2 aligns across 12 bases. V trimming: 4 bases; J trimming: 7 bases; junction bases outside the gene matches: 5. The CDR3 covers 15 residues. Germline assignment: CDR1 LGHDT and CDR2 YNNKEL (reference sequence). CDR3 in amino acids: CASSPLAGGLNEQFF. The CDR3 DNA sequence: TGTGCCAGCAGCCCCCTAGCGGGGGGGCTAAATGAGCAGTTCTTC.

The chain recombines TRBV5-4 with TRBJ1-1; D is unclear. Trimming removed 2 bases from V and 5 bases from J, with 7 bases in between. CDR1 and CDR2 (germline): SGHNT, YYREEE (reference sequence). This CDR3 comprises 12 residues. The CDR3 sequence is CASSFERTEAFF. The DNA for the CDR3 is TGTGCCAGCAGCTTTGAAAGGACTGAAGCTTTCTTT.

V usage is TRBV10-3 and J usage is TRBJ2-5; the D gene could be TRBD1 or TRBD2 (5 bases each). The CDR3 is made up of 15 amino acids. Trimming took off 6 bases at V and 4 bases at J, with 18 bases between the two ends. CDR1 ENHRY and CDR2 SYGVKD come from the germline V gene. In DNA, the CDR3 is TGTGCCATCAGCCCGGCGTCGGGGCGAGGAGAGACCCAGTACTTC. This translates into CAISPASGRGETQYF.

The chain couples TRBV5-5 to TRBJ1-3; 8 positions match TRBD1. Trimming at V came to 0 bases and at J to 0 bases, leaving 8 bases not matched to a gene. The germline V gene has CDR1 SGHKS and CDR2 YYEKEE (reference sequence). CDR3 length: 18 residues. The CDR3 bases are TGTGCCAGCAGCTTGGGACAGGGGACCATTAACTCTGGAAACACCATATATTTT. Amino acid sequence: CASSLGQGTINSGNTIYF.

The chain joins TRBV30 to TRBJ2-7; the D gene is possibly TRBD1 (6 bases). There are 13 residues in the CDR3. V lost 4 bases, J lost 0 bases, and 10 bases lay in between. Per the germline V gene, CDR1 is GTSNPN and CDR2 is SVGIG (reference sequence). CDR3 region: CAWTQGSSYEQYF. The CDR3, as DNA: TGTGCCTGGACCCAGGGGAGCTCCTACGAGCAGTACTTC.

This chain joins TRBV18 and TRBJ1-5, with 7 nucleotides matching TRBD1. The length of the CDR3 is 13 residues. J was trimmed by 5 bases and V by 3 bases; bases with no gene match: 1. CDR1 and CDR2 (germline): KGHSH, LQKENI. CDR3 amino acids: CASSPGQHQPQHF. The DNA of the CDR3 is TGTGCCAGCTCACCGGGACAGCATCAGCCCCAGCATTTT.

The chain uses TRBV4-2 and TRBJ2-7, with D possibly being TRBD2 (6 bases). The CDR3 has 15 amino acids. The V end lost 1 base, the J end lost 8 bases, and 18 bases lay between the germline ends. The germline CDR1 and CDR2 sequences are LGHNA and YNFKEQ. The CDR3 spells CASSQARDEGRKQYF. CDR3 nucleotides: TGTGCCAGCAGCCAAGCCAGGGACGAGGGGAGGAAGCAGTACTTC.

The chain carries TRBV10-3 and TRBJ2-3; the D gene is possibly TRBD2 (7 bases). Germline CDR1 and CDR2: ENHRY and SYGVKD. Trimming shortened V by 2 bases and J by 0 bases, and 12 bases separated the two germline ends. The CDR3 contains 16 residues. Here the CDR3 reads CAISEPGRGSTDTQYF. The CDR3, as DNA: TGTGCCATCAGTGAGCCTGGGAGGGGGAGCACAGATACGCAGTATTTT.

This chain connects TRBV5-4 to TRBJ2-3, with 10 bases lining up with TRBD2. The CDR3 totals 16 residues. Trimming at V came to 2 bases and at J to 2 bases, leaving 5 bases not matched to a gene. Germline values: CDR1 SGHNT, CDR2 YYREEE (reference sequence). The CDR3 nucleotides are TGTGCCAGCAGCTTAGCGACTAGCGGGTCCACAGATACGCAGTATTTT. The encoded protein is CASSLATSGSTDTQYF.

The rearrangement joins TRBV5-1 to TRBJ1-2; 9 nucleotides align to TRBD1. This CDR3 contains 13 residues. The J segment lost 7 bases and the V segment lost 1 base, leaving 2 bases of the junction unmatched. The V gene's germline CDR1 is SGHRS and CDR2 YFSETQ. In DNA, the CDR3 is TGCGCCAGCAGCTTGACAGGGGGCATTGGCTACACCTTC. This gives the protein CASSLTGGIGYTF.

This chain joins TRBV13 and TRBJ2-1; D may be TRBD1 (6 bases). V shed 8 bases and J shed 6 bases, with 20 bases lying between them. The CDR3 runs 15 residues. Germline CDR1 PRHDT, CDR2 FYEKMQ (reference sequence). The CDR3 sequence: CASAFWSRGGNEQFF. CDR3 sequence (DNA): TGTGCCAGCGCATTTTGGTCCAGAGGGGGCAATGAGCAGTTCTTC.

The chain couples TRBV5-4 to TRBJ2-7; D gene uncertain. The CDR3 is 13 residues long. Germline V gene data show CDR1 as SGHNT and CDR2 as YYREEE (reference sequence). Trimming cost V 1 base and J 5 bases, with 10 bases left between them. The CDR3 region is CASSLPGNHEQYF. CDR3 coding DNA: TGTGCCAGCAGCTTGCCGGGTAATCACGAGCAGTACTTC. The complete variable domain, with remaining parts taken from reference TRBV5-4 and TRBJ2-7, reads ETGVTQSPTHLIKTRGQQVTLRCSSQSGHNTVSWYQQALGQGPQFIFQYYREEENGRGNFPPRFSGLQFPNYSSELNVNALELDDSALYLCASSLPGNHEQYFGPGTRLTVT.

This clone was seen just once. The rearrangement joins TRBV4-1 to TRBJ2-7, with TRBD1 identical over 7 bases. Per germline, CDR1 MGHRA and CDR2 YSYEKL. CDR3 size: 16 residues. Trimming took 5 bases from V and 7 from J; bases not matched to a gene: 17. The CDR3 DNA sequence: TGCGCCAGCAGCGATCGAGACAGGGAAAAACAGAAGGAGCAGTACTTC. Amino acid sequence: CASSDRDREKQKEQYF.

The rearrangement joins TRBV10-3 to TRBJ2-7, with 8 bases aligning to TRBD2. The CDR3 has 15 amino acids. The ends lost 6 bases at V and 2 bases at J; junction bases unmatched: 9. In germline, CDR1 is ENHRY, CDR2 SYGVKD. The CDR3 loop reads CAIRPSGGITYEQYF. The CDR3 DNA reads TGTGCCATCAGGCCCAGCGGGGGCATCACCTACGAGCAGTACTTC.

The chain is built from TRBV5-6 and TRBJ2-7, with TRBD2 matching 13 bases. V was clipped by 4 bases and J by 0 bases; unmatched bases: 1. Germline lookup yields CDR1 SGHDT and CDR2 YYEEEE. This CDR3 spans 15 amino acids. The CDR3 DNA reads TGTGCCAGCAGCCGACTAGCGGGGGGCTCCTACGAGCAGTACTTC. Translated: CASSRLAGGSYEQYF. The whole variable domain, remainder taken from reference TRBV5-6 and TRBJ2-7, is DAGVTQSPTHLIKTRGQQVTLRCSPKSGHDTVSWYQQALGQGPQFIFQYYEEEERQRGNFPDRFSGHQFPNYSSELNVNALLLGDSALYLCASSRLAGGSYEQYFGPGTRLTVT.

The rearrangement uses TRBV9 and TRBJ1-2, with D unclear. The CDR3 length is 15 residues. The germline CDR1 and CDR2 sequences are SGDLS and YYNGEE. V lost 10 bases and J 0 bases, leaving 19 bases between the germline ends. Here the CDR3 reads CASTAHSNPNYGYTF. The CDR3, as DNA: TGTGCCTCGACGGCACACAGTAACCCTAACTATGGCTACACCTTC.

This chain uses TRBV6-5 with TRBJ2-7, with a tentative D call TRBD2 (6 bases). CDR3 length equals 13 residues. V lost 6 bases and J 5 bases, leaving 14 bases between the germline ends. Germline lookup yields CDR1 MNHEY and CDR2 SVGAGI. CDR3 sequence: CASSRAPGDEQYF. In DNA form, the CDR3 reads TGTGCCAGCAGCCGGGCCCCGGGGGACGAGCAGTACTTC.

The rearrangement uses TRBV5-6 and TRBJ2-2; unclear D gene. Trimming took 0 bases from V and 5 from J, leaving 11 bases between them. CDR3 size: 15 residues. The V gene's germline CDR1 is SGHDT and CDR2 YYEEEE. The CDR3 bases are TGTGCCAGCAGCTTGGGCCCCCACCAAACCGGGGAGCTGTTTTTT. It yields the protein CASSLGPHQTGELFF.

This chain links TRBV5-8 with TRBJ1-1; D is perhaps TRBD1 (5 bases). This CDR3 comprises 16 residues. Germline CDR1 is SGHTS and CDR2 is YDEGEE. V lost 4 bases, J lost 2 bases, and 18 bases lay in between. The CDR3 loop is CASSTYGRDGNTEAFF. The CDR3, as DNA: TGTGCCAGCAGCACCTATGGGAGGGACGGAAACACTGAAGCTTTCTTT.